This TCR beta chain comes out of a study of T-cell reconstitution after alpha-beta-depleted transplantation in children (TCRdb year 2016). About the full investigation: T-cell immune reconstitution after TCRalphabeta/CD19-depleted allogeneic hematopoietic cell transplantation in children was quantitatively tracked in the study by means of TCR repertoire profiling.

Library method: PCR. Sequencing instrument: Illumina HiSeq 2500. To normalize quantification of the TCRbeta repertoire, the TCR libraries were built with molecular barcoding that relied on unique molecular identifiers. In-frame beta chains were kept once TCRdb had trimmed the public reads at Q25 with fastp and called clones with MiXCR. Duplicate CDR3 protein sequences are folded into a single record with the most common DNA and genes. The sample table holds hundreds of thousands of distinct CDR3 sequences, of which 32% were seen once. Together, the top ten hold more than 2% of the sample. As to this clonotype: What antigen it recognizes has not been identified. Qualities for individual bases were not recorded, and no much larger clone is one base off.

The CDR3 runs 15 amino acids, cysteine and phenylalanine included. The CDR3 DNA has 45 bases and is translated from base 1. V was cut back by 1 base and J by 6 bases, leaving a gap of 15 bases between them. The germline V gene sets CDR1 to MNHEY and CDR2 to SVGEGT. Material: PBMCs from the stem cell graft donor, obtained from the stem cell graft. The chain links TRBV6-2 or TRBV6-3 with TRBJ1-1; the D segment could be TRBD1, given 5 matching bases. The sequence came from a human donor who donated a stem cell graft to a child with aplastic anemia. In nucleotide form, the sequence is TGTGCCAGCAGTTACTGGCCGCAGGGTGTCTCTGAAGCTTTCTTT. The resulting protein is CASSYWPQGVSEAFF.